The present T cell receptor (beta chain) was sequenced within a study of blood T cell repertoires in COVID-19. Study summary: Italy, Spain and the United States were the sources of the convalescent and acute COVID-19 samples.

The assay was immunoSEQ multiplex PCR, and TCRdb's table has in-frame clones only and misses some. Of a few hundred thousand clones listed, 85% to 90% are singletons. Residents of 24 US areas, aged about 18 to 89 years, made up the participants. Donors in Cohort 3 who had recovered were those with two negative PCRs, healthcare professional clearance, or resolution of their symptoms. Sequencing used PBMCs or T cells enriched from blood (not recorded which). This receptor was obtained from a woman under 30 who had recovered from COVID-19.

CDR3 DNA sequence: TGCGCCAGCAGCCAAGAGACTACCTACGAGCAGTACTTC. Protein: CASSQETTYEQYF. V and J are TRBV4-1 and TRBJ2-7; a possible D gene is TRBD2 (5 bases). V lost 0 bases to trimming and J lost 2 bases, with 5 bases between them. The CDR3 has 13 amino acids. CDR1 is MGHRA and CDR2 is YSYEKL in the germline V gene.